This entry concerns a single T cell receptor beta chain. V lost 7 bases to trimming and J lost 1 base, with 9 bases between them. Germline V lookup: CDR1 KGHDR, CDR2 SFDVKD. This CDR3 region has 14 residues. The sample comes from a study of blood T cell repertoires in COVID-19. Study details: PBMCs, B-cell-depleted T cells, or T cells were the source of the cDNA or gDNA that made up the material.

TCRdb's table, derived via immunoSEQ multiplex PCR, lists solely in-frame clones and lacks some. The table shows roughly 200,000 clones, with 70% to 90% occurring only once. Material: peripheral blood. J is TRBJ2-2 and V is TRBV24-1, with a tentative D call TRBD1 (6 bases). The sequence came from a person aged 65 to 85 with COVID-19, enrolled during active disease. The CDR3 DNA sequence: TGTGCCACCAGAACAGGGATGAACACCGGGGAGCTGTTTTTT. It yields the protein CATRTGMNTGELFF.